This TCR beta chain was documented in a study of cytomegalovirus exposure and HLA in healthy donors. Findings of the study overall: Roughly uniform sequencing depth across donors was assumed, possibly incorrectly. Apparent HLA restriction characterized most CMV-associated TCR beta chains in a later analysis. Later analysis associated a missense DCLRE1C variant with TCR beta V- and J-gene trimming.

In the PCR, 60 Vbeta and 13 Jbeta primers were used. Data came from immunoSEQ multiplex PCR; TCRdb stores just in-frame clones and leaves some out. Of roughly 100,000 clones listed, just over 70% are singletons. As regards this clone: Antigen specificity is unknown.

The germline V gene has CDR1 SGHTA and CDR2 FQGNSA. Trimming took off 4 bases at V and 1 base at J, with 16 bases between the two ends. This CDR3 is built from 17 residues. Source material: PBMCs. This clonotype was sampled from a boy aged 5 to 17 in good health and CMV-seronegative. The V call is TRBV7-2, the J call TRBJ2-2, with TRBD2 as a possible D gene (6 bases). CDR3 DNA: TGTGCCAGCAGCTCCCGCTCGGGGACTCGGAACACCGGGGAGCTGTTTTTT. This codes for CASSSRSGTRNTGELFF.